This entry concerns a single T cell receptor beta chain. Under the authors' procedure: Estimates of nucleated cell counts were drawn from the amplification of reference gene primers. The data were produced by immunoSEQ multiplex PCR, yet TCRdb's version contains in-frame clones alone and is incomplete. The DNA gave D and trimming, while V, J and clone size come from that table. Among about 170,000 clones listed, 88% were seen once. Germline V gene data show CDR1 as SGHTA and CDR2 as FQGNSA. Deletions cut 1 base from V and 5 bases from J, with 11 bases between. The CDR3 has 14 amino acids. This entry is derived from a study of blood T cell repertoires in COVID-19. For the study at large: Both acute and convalescent COVID-19 samples were obtained from the United States, Italy and Spain. The analysed material was cDNA or gDNA that came from T cells, B-cell-depleted T cells, or PBMCs.

The TCR comes from a man between 50 and 59 years old who had recovered from COVID-19. The sample taken for sequencing was peripheral blood. V usage is TRBV7-2 and J usage is TRBJ1-2, with a tentative D call TRBD1 (6 bases). CDR3 amino acids: CASSLGGRGYGYTF. DNA of the CDR3: TGTGCCAGCAGCTTAGGGGGGAGGGGGTATGGCTACACCTTC. Filled out from reference TRBV7-2 and TRBJ1-2, the complete variable domain reads GAGVSQSPSNKVTEKGKDVELRCDPISGHTALYWYRQSLGQGLEFLIYFQGNSAPDKSGLPSDRFSAERTGGSVSTLTIQRTQQEDSAVYLCASSLGGRGYGYTFGSGTRLTVV.